The 10 T cell receptor beta chains presented below share a single source sample, sequenced in a study of a mutant IDH1 vaccine in newly diagnosed glioma. Method: immunoSEQ multiplex PCR; TCRdb's copy keeps in-frame clones and lacks some. Here the sample spans some 38,000 clones, roughly 79% being singletons. Time point indicated: week 23, last vaccination. It was 300 ug of mutant IDH1 20-mer peptide that made up each vaccine dose, given with topical imiquimod. These TCRs are of unknown antigen specificity. The input for sequencing was PBMCs, taken from a glioma patient whose treatment included an IDH1 peptide vaccine. The source of these receptors is a man aged 40-49 years with glioma.

This chain uses TRBV6-5 with TRBJ2-7; maybe TRBD2 (6 bases). CDR1 and CDR2 from the germline V gene are MNHEY and SVGAGI. The CDR3 spans 13 residues. Trimming cost V 6 bases and J 4 bases, with 13 bases left between them. Here the CDR3 DNA reads TGTGCCAGCAGCACCAATGCGGGGTACGAGCAGTACTTC. Its translation: CASSTNAGYEQYF.

The V call is TRBV5-1, the J call TRBJ1-1; a weak D match, TRBD1 (5 bases). The ends were cut back, 5 bases at V and 0 bases at J, with 8 bases in the middle. Germline CDR1 is SGHRS and CDR2 is YFSETQ. The CDR3 contains 13 residues. Written as DNA, the CDR3 is TGCGCCAGCAGTCCGGGGGTGAACACTGAAGCTTTCTTT. It encodes CASSPGVNTEAFF. The full variable domain, completed using reference TRBV5-1 and TRBJ1-1, is KAGVTQTPRYLIKTRGQQVTLSCSPISGHRSVSWYQQTPGQGLQFLFEYFSETQRNKGNFPGRFSGRQFSNSRSEMNVSTLELGDSALYLCASSPGVNTEAFFGQGTRLTVV.

The gene calls are TRBV11-1 and TRBJ2-2; 7 nucleotides agree with TRBD1. The CDR3 contains 15 residues. Germline V CDR1 and CDR2: SGHAT, FQDESV (reference sequence). Unmatched junction bases numbered 8, after V lost 6 bases and J lost 4 bases. The CDR3 is CASRQGGHGTGELFF. The CDR3, as DNA: TGTGCCAGCAGACAAGGGGGCCACGGCACCGGGGAGCTGTTTTTT.

V is TRBV7-6 and J is TRBJ2-5, with no clear D. The CDR3 contains 13 residues. Germline V gene lookup returns CDR1 SGHVS and CDR2 FNYEAQ. The V and J ends lost 3 bases and 4 bases respectively, with 9 bases between them. Here the CDR3 reads CASSFATLETQYF. In nucleotides, the CDR3 is TGTGCCAGCAGCTTCGCTACCCTAGAGACCCAGTACTTC.

V and J are TRBV9 and TRBJ2-7; 10 bases agree with TRBD2. CDR1 is SGDLS, CDR2 YYNGEE, per germline. V dropped 4 bases and J dropped 5; count of bases not matched to a gene: 9. The CDR3 runs 15 residues. CDR3: CASSPQLAGPNEQYF. The CDR3 DNA follows: TGTGCCAGCAGCCCACAACTAGCGGGGCCGAACGAGCAGTACTTC. The entire variable domain, with the rest obtained from reference TRBV9 and TRBJ2-7, is as follows: DSGVTQTPKHLITATGQRVTLRCSPRSGDLSVYWYQQSLDQGLQFLIQYYNGEERAKGNILERFSAQQFPDLHSELNLSSLELGDSALYFCASSPQLAGPNEQYFGPGTRLTVT.

CDR3 residues: CASSSGTSGRDTQYF. The CDR3 bases are TGTGCCAGCAGCTCGGGGACTAGCGGGAGGGATACGCAGTATTTT. V gene TRBV7-3 combines with J gene TRBJ2-3; 15 positions agree with TRBD2. The CDR3 has 15 residues. Per germline, CDR1 SGHTA and CDR2 FQGTGA. The V segment lost 4 bases and the J segment 6 bases; nucleotides outside the gene matches: 2.

The J gene is TRBJ1-2, the V gene TRBV30; D is undetermined. Trimming took off 1 base at V and 4 bases at J, with 7 bases between the two ends. CDR3 length: 12 amino acids. Looked up from germline, CDR1 is GTSNPN and CDR2 is SVGIG (reference sequence). The CDR3 coding sequence is TGTGCCTGGAGTGAGGGAGGCTATGGCTACACCTTC. This gives the protein CAWSEGGYGYTF. The full variable domain, with the rest looked up from reference TRBV30 and TRBJ1-2, is SQTIHQWPATLVQPVGSPLSLECTVEGTSNPNLYWYRQAAGRGLQLLFYSVGIGQISSEVPQNLSASRPQDRQFILSSKKLLLSDSGFYLCAWSEGGYGYTFGSGTRLTVV.

This sequence joins TRBV21-1 and TRBJ2-2; the D call TRBD2 from the table was never checked on the DNA. TRBV21-1 is a recognized pseudogene. The CDR3 extends over 15 amino acids. The CDR3 region has the DNA TGTGCCAGCAGCCGGGACTTCCATAGGGGCGGGGAGCTGTTTTTT. Amino acids: CASSRDFHRGGELFF.

The V and J genes are TRBV18 and TRBJ2-2, with no clear D. Germline assignment: CDR1 KGHSH and CDR2 LQKENI. This CDR3 is built from 13 residues. Trimming took 2 bases from V and 5 from J, leaving 6 bases between them. The CDR3 nucleotides are TGTGCCAGCTCACCAGGGTGGACCGGGGAGCTGTTTTTT. Translated, it gives CASSPGWTGELFF.

In nucleotides, the CDR3 is TGTGCCATCGGCTTAGCGGGAGTTGGAACCGGGGAGCTGTTTTTT. Protein sequence: CAIGLAGVGTGELFF. The genes are TRBV10-3 and TRBJ2-2, with 9 bases identical to TRBD2. The CDR3 length is 15 residues. The J segment lost 5 bases and the V segment lost 8 bases, leaving 9 bases of the junction unmatched. The germline CDR1 and CDR2 sequences are ENHRY and SYGVKD.